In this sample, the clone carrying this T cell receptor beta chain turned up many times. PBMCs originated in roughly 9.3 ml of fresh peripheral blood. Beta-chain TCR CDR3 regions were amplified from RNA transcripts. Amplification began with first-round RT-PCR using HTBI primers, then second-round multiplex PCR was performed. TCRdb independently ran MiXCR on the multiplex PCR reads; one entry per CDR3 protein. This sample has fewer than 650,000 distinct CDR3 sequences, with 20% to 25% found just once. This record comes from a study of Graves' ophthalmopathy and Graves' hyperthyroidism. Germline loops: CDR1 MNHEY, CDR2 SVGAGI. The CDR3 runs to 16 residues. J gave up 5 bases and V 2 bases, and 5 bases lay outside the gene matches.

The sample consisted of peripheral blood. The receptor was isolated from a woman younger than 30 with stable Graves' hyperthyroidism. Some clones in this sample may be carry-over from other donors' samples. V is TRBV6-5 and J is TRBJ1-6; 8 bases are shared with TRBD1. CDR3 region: CASSYPSGQDNSPLHF. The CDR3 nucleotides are TGTGCCAGCAGTTACCCTTCGGGACAGGATAATTCACCCCTCCACTTT.